A selection of T cell receptor beta chains follows, all from one sample in a study of T cell repertoires in cytomegalovirus infection. Each CDR3 protein is one row after TCRdb ran MiXCR on the reads. The profile covers tens of thousands of distinct CDR3 sequences, with 3% to 4.5% appearing a single time and around a fifth taken by the ten largest. Sequenced input: PBMCs. These receptors all come from a human donor in good health (CMV status not recorded). Some clones in this sample may be carry-over from other donors' samples. The CDR3 runs from the conserved cysteine through the conserved F or W. Fields, in order: V gene, clone size, CDR3 protein. Rows may omit the clone size; those that give it use once, few, many or a size class.

>TRBV7-2|.
CASSFRDNNQPQHF
>TRBV28|.
CASREAVAGSPLHF
>TRBV19|many
CASSHRGGANVLTF
>TRBV7-2|many
CASSLGGGRGHEQYF
>TRBV14|many
CASSQDPGTGRSYGYTF
>TRBV7-9|many
CASSLAARLKGTDTQYF
>TRBV4-1|few
CASSQGGVGFNQPQHF
>TRBV7-8|many
CASSLVRTTGNTDTQYF
>TRBV6-2/TRBV6-3|many
CASSEVGETQYF
>TRBV28|many
CASSLDRSFYGYTF
>TRBV7-8|many
CASSTKQGAGGEAFF
>TRBV11-2|many
CASSLVLFLGGHGELFF
>TRBV7-2|.
CASSLEGIGELFF
>TRBV10-3|.
CAISDPRPGNEQFF
>TRBV7-2|many
CASSPSGGYNEQFF
>TRBV30|many
CAWSTGIYGYTF
>TRBV7-9|many
CASSLPRKANYGYTF
>TRBV14|many
CASTGNMNTEAFF
>TRBV28|many
CASMSGGYATQYF
>TRBV5-1|many
CASSLGRGNSYNEQFF
>TRBV7-2|many
CASSLNQFYGYTF
>TRBV7-2|many
CASSTLAGVGEQYF
>TRBV20-1|many
CSARDLLAGGIYEQYF
>TRBV5-5|many
CASSLIIPRVYTEAFF
>TRBV6-1|many
CASNLAGENIEQFF